The 29 T cell receptor beta chains in this list originate from one sample, sequenced in a study of beta chain features in type 1 diabetes. Expressed TCRB transcripts got sequenced, as all isolated RNA was reverse transcribed. The assay was immunoSEQ multiplex PCR, and TCRdb's table has in-frame clones only and misses some. This table holds 900,000 or so clones, under 20% found once. Sequenced input: naive CD4+ T cells from blood. The receptors shown here come from a woman under 30 in good health.

The V and J genes are TRBV7-3 and TRBJ2-1; 9 positions match TRBD2. The CDR3 has 16 amino acids. Germline V gives CDR1 SGHTA, CDR2 FQGTGA. Trimming at V came to 5 bases and at J to 4 bases, leaving 9 bases not matched to a gene. This chain's CDR3 is CASSPRTLAGYNEQFF. CDR3 coding DNA: TGTGCCAGCAGCCCCCGCACACTAGCGGGTTACAATGAGCAGTTCTTC.

This clone was seen a handful of times. The V gene is TRBV4-2, the J gene TRBJ2-7; 9 bases map to TRBD2. This CDR3 has 16 amino acids. Germline values: CDR1 LGHNA, CDR2 YNFKEQ. Trimming at V came to 5 bases and at J to 0 bases, leaving 8 bases not matched to a gene. CDR3 sequence (DNA): TGTGCCAGCAGCTTAGTTCTAGCGGGATCCTCCTACGAGCAGTACTTC. Residues: CASSLVLAGSSYEQYF.

This clone appeared a few times. This chain joins TRBV20-1 and TRBJ2-5; a possible D gene is TRBD1 (5 bases). The V gene's germline CDR1 is DFQATT and CDR2 SNEGSKA (reference sequence). The CDR3 spans 11 residues. With 5 bases removed from V and 11 bases from J, the gap between germline ends came to 15 bases. CDR3: CSARWTPEQYF. CDR3 nucleotides: TGCAGTGCTCGATGGACACCAGAGCAGTACTTC.

This clone was detected a few times. At one end, the junction sequence differs from germline, possibly due to a read error. The chain is built from TRBV28 and TRBJ2-7; D is perhaps TRBD1 (6 bases). The CDR3 is 11 residues long. Looked up from germline, CDR1 is MDHEN and CDR2 is SYDVKM. The CDR3: CASSLYTGLDF. The CDR3 DNA follows: TGTGCCAGCAGTTTATACACAGGGTTGGACTTC.

V and J are TRBV25-1 and TRBJ1-2, with no clear D. Germline V CDR1 and CDR2: MGHDK, SYGVNS. Trimming took 3 bases from V and 7 from J, leaving 21 bases between them. The CDR3 loop spans 16 amino acids. The CDR3 reads CASSDSQRAPVPGYTF. Written as DNA, the CDR3 is TGTGCCAGCAGTGACTCCCAGAGGGCGCCGGTCCCTGGCTACACCTTC.

V and J are TRBV5-6 and TRBJ1-4, with D possibly matching TRBD1 (6 bases). The CDR3 totals 15 residues. Trimming removed 0 bases at V and 7 bases at J, with 13 bases between. Germline V gene lookup returns CDR1 SGHDT and CDR2 YYEEEE. CDR3 protein: CASSLVSDSREKLFF. The DNA for the CDR3 is TGTGCCAGCAGCTTGGTCTCGGACAGCCGTGAAAAACTGTTTTTT.

This chain joins TRBV28 and TRBJ2-5; 7 nucleotides agree with TRBD2. The CDR3 covers 14 residues. Losses at the gene ends were 8 bases for V and 1 base for J; bases not matched to a gene: 7. Germline V lookup: CDR1 MDHEN, CDR2 SYDVKM. CDR3 sequence reads: CASVSGGGQETQYF. DNA for the CDR3: TGTGCCAGCGTTTCCGGCGGGGGCCAAGAGACCCAGTACTTC.

This rearrangement joins TRBV9 to TRBJ2-1; 7 nucleotides align to TRBD2. Germline CDR1 SGDLS, CDR2 YYNGEE. CDR3 length: 15 amino acids. V was clipped by 5 bases and J by 0 bases; unmatched bases: 5. The CDR3 nucleotides are TGTGCCAGCAGTTTCCTAGCGGACTCCTACAATGAGCAGTTCTTC. Its translation: CASSFLADSYNEQFF. The full variable domain, rest sourced from reference TRBV9 and TRBJ2-1, is DSGVTQTPKHLITATGQRVTLRCSPRSGDLSVYWYQQSLDQGLQFLIQYYNGEERAKGNILERFSAQQFPDLHSELNLSSLELGDSALYFCASSFLADSYNEQFFGPGTRLTVL.

The rearrangement joins TRBV6-1 to TRBJ2-5; possible D gene TRBD1, 6 bases. The V and J ends lost 5 bases and 2 bases respectively, with 12 bases between them. CDR3 size: 14 residues. From germline, CDR1 is MNHNS and CDR2 SASEGT. CDR3 nucleotides: TGTGCCAGCAGTCCTAAGGGACATCAAGAGACCCAGTACTTC. Translated, it gives CASSPKGHQETQYF.

Regarding this clone: One end of the junction does not line up with germline, which may come from a read error. The chain joins TRBV6-5 to TRBJ2-5; D might be TRBD1 or TRBD2, each matching 5 bases. The CDR3 spans 12 residues. Germline V lookup: CDR1 MNHEY, CDR2 SVGAGI. CDR3 bases: TGTGCCAGCAGTACCCCGGACGGGGCGGTCGACTTC. Translating it yields CASSTPDGAVDF.

This chain connects TRBV5-6 to TRBJ1-2; D remains unclear. The germline V and J ends were trimmed by 4 bases and 4 bases, with 14 bases remaining between them. The CDR3 is 14 residues long. The germline V gene has CDR1 SGHDT and CDR2 YYEEEE. The CDR3 region is CASSHHSLGYGYTF. In DNA form, the CDR3 reads TGTGCCAGCAGCCACCACTCTCTAGGCTATGGCTACACCTTC.

This clone has more than one count but fewer than ten. V usage is TRBV28 and J usage is TRBJ2-1; D might be TRBD2 (5 bases). V shed 6 bases and J shed 0 bases, with 12 bases lying between them. Germline CDR1 is MDHEN and CDR2 is SYDVKM. This CDR3 spans 15 amino acids. In DNA form, the CDR3 reads TGTGCCAGCAGCAATGGAGGCCGCTCCTACAATGAGCAGTTCTTC. The encoded protein is CASSNGGRSYNEQFF.

The J gene is TRBJ2-5, the V gene TRBV7-2, with TRBD1 matching over 10 bases. Germline CDR1 reads SGHTA; CDR2 reads FQGNSA. The CDR3 extends over 15 amino acids. V trimming: 5 bases; J trimming: 5 bases; junction bases outside the gene matches: 8. The CDR3 region is CASSIRQGAKETQYF. CDR3 in DNA: TGTGCCAGCAGCATCCGACAGGGGGCAAAGGAGACCCAGTACTTC.

This clone was detected only a few times. The chain combines TRBV28 with TRBJ2-7; D is unclear. The CDR3 is made up of 12 amino acids. Germline V CDR1 and CDR2: MDHEN, SYDVKM. Trimming removed 2 bases from V and 6 bases from J, with 8 bases in between. The CDR3 sequence is CASSLRGVEQYF. The CDR3 DNA reads TGTGCCAGCAGTTTACGAGGCGTCGAGCAGTACTTC.

The genes are TRBV27 and TRBJ2-3; 10 bases line up with TRBD2. Trimming cost V 0 bases and J 5 bases; bases outside gene matches: 5. CDR1 is MNHEY and CDR2 is SMNVEV in the germline V gene (reference sequence). The CDR3 length is 16 residues. CDR3 protein: CASSLSSGRAVDTQYF. CDR3 sequence (DNA): TGTGCCAGCAGTTTATCCAGCGGGAGGGCCGTAGATACGCAGTATTTT.

The V call is TRBV5-1, the J call TRBJ1-2; tentative D call: TRBD1 (6 bases). V was cut by 5 bases and J by 4 bases, with 12 bases left in between. The CDR3 is made up of 13 amino acids. From germline, CDR1 is SGHRS and CDR2 YFSETQ. Written as DNA, the CDR3 is TGCGCCAGCAGACAGGACAGTGCCTATGGCTACACCTTC. Protein: CASRQDSAYGYTF.

This clone turned up a few times. V is TRBV9 and J is TRBJ2-1; the D gene is possibly TRBD2 (6 bases). Germline V CDR1 and CDR2: SGDLS, YYNGEE. V was shortened by 4 bases and J by 0 bases, with 14 bases between the two germline ends. The CDR3 is made up of 16 amino acids. The CDR3 nucleotides are TGTGCCAGCAGCACGGGGACTCCTAGCTCCTACAATGAGCAGTTCTTC. The encoded protein is CASSTGTPSSYNEQFF.

The chain employs TRBV28 and TRBJ2-7, with D possibly matching TRBD2 (5 bases). Looked up from germline, CDR1 is MDHEN and CDR2 is SYDVKM. CDR3 size: 13 residues. Trimming cost V 7 bases and J 0 bases, with 10 bases left between them. CDR3: CASMKDYSYEQYF. The DNA for the CDR3 is TGTGCCAGCATGAAAGACTACTCCTACGAGCAGTACTTC. Variable domain in full (rest from reference TRBV28 and TRBJ2-7): DVKVTQSSRYLVKRTGEKVFLECVQDMDHENMFWYRQDPGLGLRLIYFSYDVKMKEKGDIPEGYSVSREKKERFSLILESASTNQTSMYLCASMKDYSYEQYFGPGTRLTVT.

Note on this clone: At one end, the junction sequence differs from germline, possibly due to a read error. CDR3 sequence: CAINEERGYNEQFF. CDR3 in DNA: TGTGCCATCAATGAGGAGCGGGGCTACAATGAGCAGTTCTTC. The chain employs TRBV10-3 and TRBJ2-1; 7 positions agree with TRBD2. Germline V CDR1 and CDR2: ENHRY, SYGVKD. The CDR3 loop spans 14 amino acids.

This sequence joins TRBV6-1 and TRBJ2-4; D possibly matches TRBD1 or TRBD2 (5 bases each). This CDR3 contains 17 residues. The V gene lost 1 base and the J gene lost 1 base, with 14 bases spanning the gap. From germline, CDR1 is MNHNS and CDR2 SASEGT. CDR3 protein: CASSEGGSFRAKNIQYF. DNA for the CDR3: TGTGCCAGCAGTGAAGGGGGGTCCTTCAGGGCCAAAAACATTCAGTACTTC.

This clone has a handful of counts. The chain links TRBV7-2 to TRBJ2-2; no reliable D call. Per the germline V gene, CDR1 is SGHTA and CDR2 is FQGNSA. The CDR3 has 14 amino acids. V was trimmed by 5 bases and J by 1 base, leaving 8 bases between them. The CDR3 sequence: CASSQYLNTGELFF. The CDR3 nucleotides are TGTGCCAGCAGCCAATACCTGAACACCGGGGAGCTGTTTTTT. Looking up the rest from reference TRBV7-2 and TRBJ2-2 gives the full variable domain: GAGVSQSPSNKVTEKGKDVELRCDPISGHTALYWYRQSLGQGLEFLIYFQGNSAPDKSGLPSDRFSAERTGGSVSTLTIQRTQQEDSAVYLCASSQYLNTGELFFGEGSRLTVL.

This clone was recorded a few times. The V gene is TRBV7-6, the J gene TRBJ1-1; D is unclear. CDR1 SGHVS and CDR2 FNYEAQ come from the germline V gene. V was trimmed by 1 base and J by 1 base, leaving 13 bases between them. CDR3 size: 16 residues. The CDR3 coding sequence is TGTGCCAGCAGCTTAGATGCCGGAACCAGGAACACTGAAGCTTTCTTT. As protein: CASSLDAGTRNTEAFF.

With respect to this clone: The germline gene is not matched at one end of the junction; a read error may be the cause. V usage is TRBV5-1 and J usage is TRBJ2-3, with 8 positions matching TRBD2. Germline loops: CDR1 SGHRS, CDR2 YFSETQ. The CDR3 runs 15 residues. CDR3 nucleotide sequence: TGCGCCAGCAGCTCGCCCCGGGAGGGCCTAGAGAGAATAGTTTTT. Residues: CASSSPREGLERIVF. The full variable domain, its missing parts supplied by reference TRBV5-1 and TRBJ2-3, is KAGVTQTPRYLIKTRGQQVTLSCSPISGHRSVSWYQQTPGQGLQFLFEYFSETQRNKGNFPGRFSGRQFSNSRSEMNVSTLELGDSALYLCASSSPREGLERIVFGPGTRLTVL.

This clone was recorded many times. V is TRBV10-3 and J is TRBJ2-1; TRBD2 matches at 13 bases. The V segment lost 4 bases and the J segment 0 bases; nucleotides outside the gene matches: 0. CDR3 size: 16 residues. Germline V gene lookup returns CDR1 ENHRY and CDR2 SYGVKD. CDR3 DNA: TGTGCCATCAGTGGGACTAGCGGGGGCTCCTACAATGAGCAGTTCTTC. This codes for CAISGTSGGSYNEQFF.

This clone occurred a few times. J is TRBJ2-1 and V is TRBV27, with TRBD2 matching 8 bases. The CDR3 extends over 17 amino acids. After removal of 5 bases from V and 2 bases from J, the junction contained 11 bases not matched to a gene. CDR1 and CDR2 from the germline V gene are MNHEY and SMNVEV (reference sequence). The CDR3: CASSLSSGSLTYNEQFF. CDR3 bases: TGTGCCAGCAGTCTTAGCAGCGGGAGCCTCACCTACAATGAGCAGTTCTTC.

CDR3 amino acids: CASSNTRFQGGSYNEQFF. The CDR3 DNA is TGTGCCAGTAGTAACACCCGGTTTCAGGGGGGTTCCTACAATGAGCAGTTCTTC. The chain has TRBV19 and TRBJ2-1; D perhaps matches TRBD1 (7 bases). Per germline, CDR1 LNHDA and CDR2 SQIVND (reference sequence). This CDR3 comprises 18 residues. Trimming left V 4 bases short and J 1 base short, with 20 bases between.

The V and J genes are TRBV7-2 and TRBJ2-5; D perhaps matches TRBD1 (6 bases). V shed 6 bases and J shed 2 bases, with 7 bases lying between them. The CDR3 consists of 12 residues. Looked up from germline, CDR1 is SGHTA and CDR2 is FQGNSA. CDR3 region: CASRGQQETQYF. CDR3 coding DNA: TGTGCCAGCAGAGGACAGCAAGAGACCCAGTACTTC.

The J gene is TRBJ2-1, the V gene TRBV18; no clear D gene. V was pared by 0 bases and J by 5 bases, with 11 bases between. Looked up from germline, CDR1 is KGHSH and CDR2 is LQKENI. The CDR3 spans 15 residues. The CDR3 region has the DNA TGTGCCAGCTCACCACCTAGTCTTGCTCACAATGAGCAGTTCTTC. It is translated as CASSPPSLAHNEQFF. Looking up the rest from reference TRBV18 and TRBJ2-1 gives the full variable domain: NAGVMQNPRHLVRRRGQEARLRCSPMKGHSHVYWYRQLPEEGLKFMVYLQKENIIDESGMPKERFSAEFPKEGPSILRIQQVVRGDSAAYFCASSPPSLAHNEQFFGPGTRLTVL.

This clone was seen only a few times. The chain recombines TRBV7-9 with TRBJ2-2; D is undetermined. The V and J ends lost 0 bases and 5 bases respectively, with 4 bases between them. Germline V CDR1 and CDR2: SEHNR, FQNEAQ (reference sequence). This CDR3 is 13 amino acids long. CDR3 residues: CASSLAGTGELFF. CDR3 in DNA: TGTGCCAGCAGCTTAGCGGGTACCGGGGAGCTGTTTTTT. Filled out from reference TRBV7-9 and TRBJ2-2, the complete variable domain reads DTGVSQNPRHKITKRGQNVTFRCDPISEHNRLYWYRQTLGQGPEFLTYFQNEAQLEKSRLLSDRFSAERPKGSFSTLEIQRTEQGDSAMYLCASSLAGTGELFFGEGSRLTVL.